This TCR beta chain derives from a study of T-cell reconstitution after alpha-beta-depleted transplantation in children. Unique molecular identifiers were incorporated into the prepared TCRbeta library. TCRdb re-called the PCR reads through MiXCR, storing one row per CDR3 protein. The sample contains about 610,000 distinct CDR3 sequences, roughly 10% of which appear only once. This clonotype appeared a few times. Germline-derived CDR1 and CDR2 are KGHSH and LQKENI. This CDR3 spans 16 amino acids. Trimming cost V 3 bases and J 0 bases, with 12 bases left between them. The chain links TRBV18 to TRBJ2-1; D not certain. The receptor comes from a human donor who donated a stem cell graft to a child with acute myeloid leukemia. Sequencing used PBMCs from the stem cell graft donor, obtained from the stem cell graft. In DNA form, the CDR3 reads TGTGCCAGCTCACCTCTTAGTAAACACTCCTACAATGAGCAGTTCTTC. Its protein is CASSPLSKHSYNEQFF.